This T cell receptor (beta chain) was profiled in a study of blood T cell repertoires in COVID-19. Study at large: Donors in the United States, Italy and Spain gave samples during acute or convalescent COVID-19. T cells, B-cell-depleted T cells, or PBMCs supplied cDNA or gDNA.

Original methodology: For nucleated cells, counts were estimated from reference gene primer amplification. Method: immunoSEQ multiplex PCR; TCRdb's copy keeps in-frame clones and lacks some. That table furnishes V, J and clone size, whereas the DNA furnished D and trimming. Among around 52,000 clones listed, around four fifths were seen once. Germline CDR1 is ENHRY and CDR2 is SYGVKD. The CDR3 loop spans 13 amino acids. Trimming pared 8 bases from V and 0 bases from J, leaving 8 bases between. Sample: peripheral blood. The chain recombines TRBV10-3 with TRBJ1-3; D not certain. The TCR originated in a human donor in a cohort sampled during active COVID-19. The CDR3 is CAISVSSGNTIYF. DNA for the CDR3: TGTGCCATCTCGGTGAGCTCTGGAAACACCATATATTTT.